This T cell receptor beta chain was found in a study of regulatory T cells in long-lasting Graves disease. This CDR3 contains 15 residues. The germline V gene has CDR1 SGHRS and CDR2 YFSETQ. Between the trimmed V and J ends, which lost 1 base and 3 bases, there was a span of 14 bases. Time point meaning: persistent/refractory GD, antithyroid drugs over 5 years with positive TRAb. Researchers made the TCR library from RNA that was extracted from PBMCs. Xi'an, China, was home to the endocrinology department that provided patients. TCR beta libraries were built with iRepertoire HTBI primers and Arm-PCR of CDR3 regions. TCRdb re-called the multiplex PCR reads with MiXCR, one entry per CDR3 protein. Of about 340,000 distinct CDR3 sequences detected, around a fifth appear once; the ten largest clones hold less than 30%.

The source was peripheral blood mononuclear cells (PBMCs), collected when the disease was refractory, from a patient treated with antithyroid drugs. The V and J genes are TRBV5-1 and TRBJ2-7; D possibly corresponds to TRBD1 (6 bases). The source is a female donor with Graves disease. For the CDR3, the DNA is TGCGCCAGCAGCTTGACTCCGGGACACAGCTACGAGCAGTACTTC. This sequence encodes CASSLTPGHSYEQYF. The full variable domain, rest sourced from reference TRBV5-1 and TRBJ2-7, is KAGVTQTPRYLIKTRGQQVTLSCSPISGHRSVSWYQQTPGQGLQFLFEYFSETQRNKGNFPGRFSGRQFSNSRSEMNVSTLELGDSALYLCASSLTPGHSYEQYFGPGTRLTVT.